The sequence of this TCR beta chain was determined in a study of vaccination and CD4 T cells after COVID-19. Study-wide background: Six males and four females, two Hispanic, made up the convalescents. Broader study findings: Early post-infection timepoints were missing, and relatively few convalescent patients were studied. Reactive clone data from convalescent patients indicated a median of about 90% appearing only post-vaccination.

The treatment is: roughly 11-day PBMC culture with coronavirus spike peptide pools or control peptides (ViraFEST assay). The CDR3 covers 13 residues. CDR1 is SGHAT, CDR2 FQNNGV, per germline. The V segment lost 5 bases and the J segment 9 bases; nucleotides outside the gene matches: 4. Cultured CD4+ T cell DNA was sequenced using the Oncomine TCR Beta short-read assay. From cultured CD4+ T cells, genomic DNA was extracted. A single record per CDR3 protein comes from TCRdb applying MiXCR to the PCR reads. In the table there are over 10,000 distinct CDR3 sequences, about 57% of which are singletons. Concerning this clonotype itself: The antigen is unknown.

The sequenced material came from CD4+ T cells from blood, cultured in vitro. The chain employs TRBV11-2 and TRBJ2-4; 10 bases align to TRBD2. The receptor's source is a human donor who had recovered from COVID-19. CDR3 nucleotide sequence: TGTGCCAGCAGCCATCTAGCGGGAGTCATTCAGTACTTC. Translated: CASSHLAGVIQYF.